Following are 20 T cell receptor beta chains from one sample sequenced in a study of CD8+CD57+ T cells in acquired aplastic anemia. CDR3 and TCR beta VDJ profiling relied on genomic DNA as the template. TCRdb redid the calling of the reads with MiXCR, one entry per CDR3 protein. The data hold about 160,000 distinct CDR3 sequences, with around 40% observed a single time. The sequenced sample was sorted CD4+, CD8+, or CD8+CD57+ T cells (not recorded which) from PBMCs. Receptor source: a human donor in good health.

Many counts were recorded for this clonotype. J is TRBJ2-7 and V is TRBV7-2; the D gene could be TRBD1 or TRBD2 (5 bases each). Trimming took off 2 bases at V and 5 bases at J, with 16 bases between the two ends. This CDR3 is built from 15 residues. Germline V gives CDR1 SGHTA, CDR2 FQGNSA. This CDR3 is CASSLPGTPGNEQYF. The CDR3 DNA reads as TGTGCCAGCAGCTTACCCGGGACCCCAGGGAACGAGCAGTACTTC.

This clonotype was counted a few times. This chain connects TRBV27 to TRBJ1-1; 7 nucleotides line up with TRBD1. CDR3 length: 16 amino acids. Germline assignment: CDR1 MNHEY and CDR2 SMNVEV (reference sequence). Germline trimming cut 5 bases from V and 4 bases from J; bases unmatched to any gene: 13. CDR3 protein: CASSQARQGGGTEAFF. DNA of the CDR3: TGTGCCAGCAGTCAAGCCCGACAGGGAGGCGGCACTGAAGCTTTCTTT.

The chain recombines TRBV5-6 with TRBJ2-5, with a tentative D call TRBD2 (6 bases). This CDR3 is built from 14 residues. V lost 2 bases and J lost 5, with 13 bases in between. CDR1 is SGHDT and CDR2 is YYEEEE in the germline V gene. CDR3 region: CASSLYAGTETQYF. Here the CDR3 DNA reads TGTGCCAGCAGCTTATATGCGGGAACGGAGACCCAGTACTTC.

The rearrangement links TRBV7-7 to TRBJ2-7; TRBD1 might be the D (6 bases). V lost 1 base and J 2 bases, leaving 6 bases between the germline ends. Germline lookup yields CDR1 SSHAT and CDR2 FNYEAQ (reference sequence). This CDR3 has 13 amino acids. For the CDR3, the DNA is TGTGCCAGCAGCTTAGGGGACACCTACGAGCAGTACTTC. Its translation is CASSLGDTYEQYF.

The table lists this clonotype with many counts. This rearrangement joins TRBV5-1 to TRBJ2-1; the match to TRBD2 covers 7 bases. J gave up 9 bases and V 1 base, and 1 base lay outside the gene matches. CDR1 is SGHRS, CDR2 YFSETQ, per germline. The CDR3 totals 12 residues. In DNA form, the CDR3 reads TGCGCCAGCAGCTTGTTAGCGGGTGAGCAGTTCTTC. Residues: CASSLLAGEQFF.

The rearrangement joins TRBV5-6 to TRBJ1-2, with D perhaps TRBD1 (5 bases). The CDR3 has 15 residues. Trimming cost V 2 bases and J 4 bases, with 15 bases left between them. Germline V gene sequence: CDR1 SGHDT, CDR2 YYEEEE. CDR3 nucleotide sequence: TGTGCCAGCAGCTTACGGGCAGGGTTGACCTATGGCTACACCTTC. This encodes CASSLRAGLTYGYTF.

This clonotype was counted only a few times. The chain combines TRBV2 with TRBJ1-6; no definite D call. The CDR3 totals 12 residues. CDR1 and CDR2 from the germline V gene are SNHLY and FYNNEI. With 4 bases removed from V and 9 bases from J, the gap between germline ends came to 7 bases. CDR3 sequence: CASSANVSPLHF. The DNA for the CDR3 is TGTGCCAGCAGTGCCAACGTTTCACCCCTCCACTTT. Drawing the rest from reference TRBV2 and TRBJ1-6, the complete variable domain is EPEVTQTPSHQVTQMGQEVILRCVPISNHLYFYWYRQILGQKVEFLVSFYNNEISEKSEIFDDQFSVERPDGSNFTLKIRSTKLEDSAMYFCASSANVSPLHFGNGTRLTVT.

This clonotype has more than one count but fewer than ten. This chain joins TRBV6-1 and TRBJ1-5; D not certain. V lost 6 bases, J lost 3 bases, and 15 bases lay in between. The CDR3 spans 15 residues. Germline V gene data show CDR1 as MNHNS and CDR2 as SASEGT. DNA of the CDR3: TGTGCCAGCAGGCGGGAGAACTGGGACAATCAGCCCCAGCATTTT. Its protein is CASRRENWDNQPQHF.

V is TRBV28 and J is TRBJ1-1; possible D gene TRBD1, 6 bases. Trimming left V 6 bases short and J 0 bases short, with 11 bases between. The CDR3 totals 14 residues. Per the germline V gene, CDR1 is MDHEN and CDR2 is SYDVKM. CDR3: CASSRGDMNTEAFF. The CDR3 DNA reads TGTGCCAGCAGCCGGGGGGACATGAACACTGAAGCTTTCTTT.

The sample holds one count of this clonotype. The rearrangement joins TRBV7-6 to TRBJ2-1; TRBD2 matches at 13 bases. With 5 bases clipped from V and 6 bases from J, the junction kept 4 bases outside the gene matches. The CDR3 spans 15 residues. CDR1 is SGHVS, CDR2 FNYEAQ, per germline. CDR3 nucleotide sequence: TGTGCCAGCAGCCCGACTAGCGGGGGGCGCAATGAGCAGTTCTTC. The encoded protein is CASSPTSGGRNEQFF.

J is TRBJ2-1 and V is TRBV24-1; 7 bases align to TRBD1. Trimming cost V 8 bases and J 6 bases; bases outside gene matches: 6. The CDR3 covers 13 residues. Per germline, CDR1 KGHDR and CDR2 SFDVKD. This chain's CDR3 is CATTGQVTNEQFF. The CDR3 DNA reads TGTGCCACCACAGGACAGGTTACCAATGAGCAGTTCTTC.

The chain combines TRBV29-1 with TRBJ2-7; D call uncertain. The CDR3 contains 14 residues. CDR1 and CDR2 (germline): SQVTM, ANQGSEA. The V end lost 6 bases, the J end lost 2 bases, and 17 bases lay between the germline ends. The CDR3 is CSVSLSVSTYEQYF. CDR3 sequence (DNA): TGCAGCGTGTCCCTCAGCGTTTCAACCTACGAGCAGTACTTC.

The V call is TRBV9, the J call TRBJ2-7, with D perhaps matching TRBD2 (5 bases). The CDR3 contains 16 residues. The germline CDR1 and CDR2 sequences are SGDLS and YYNGEE. V lost 0 bases and J lost 4, with 17 bases in between. The CDR3 protein is CASSVAAGPGIYEQYF. The CDR3 DNA is TGTGCCAGCAGCGTAGCTGCGGGCCCGGGGATATACGAGCAGTACTTC.

Many counts were recorded for this clonotype. The V call is TRBV6-1, the J call TRBJ1-1; 7 nucleotides match TRBD1. Looked up from germline, CDR1 is MNHNS and CDR2 is SASEGT. The V segment lost 5 bases and the J segment 1 base; nucleotides outside the gene matches: 7. The CDR3 consists of 15 residues. CDR3: CASSHRRQGNTEAFF. The CDR3 region has the DNA TGTGCCAGCAGTCATCGAAGACAGGGGAACACTGAAGCTTTCTTT.

The chain carries TRBV5-4 and TRBJ2-5, with a tentative D call TRBD1 (5 bases). V was clipped by 0 bases and J by 2 bases, with 11 bases between them. The germline V gene encodes CDR1 SGHNT and CDR2 YYREEE (reference sequence). This CDR3 is built from 15 residues. CDR3 protein: CASSLDGRVQETQYF. The CDR3 DNA reads TGTGCCAGCAGCTTGGATGGCAGGGTACAAGAGACCCAGTACTTC. Supplemented by reference TRBV5-4 and TRBJ2-5, the full variable domain reads ETGVTQSPTHLIKTRGQQVTLRCSSQSGHNTVSWYQQALGQGPQFIFQYYREEENGRGNFPPRFSGLQFPNYSSELNVNALELDDSALYLCASSLDGRVQETQYFGPGTRLLVL.

This clonotype occurred many times. This chain connects TRBV20-1 to TRBJ1-5, with D hard to call. Germline CDR1 DFQATT, CDR2 SNEGSKA (reference sequence). The length of the CDR3 is 13 residues. V shed 1 base and J shed 0 bases, with 4 bases lying between them. The CDR3 DNA is TGCAGTGCTAGAGTAGATAGCAATCAGCCCCAGCATTTT. Protein: CSARVDSNQPQHF.

A remark on this clonotype: This may be a read error, as it is one base from a much larger clone. The chain combines TRBV7-3 with TRBJ1-1, with 7 bases fitting TRBD1. V trimming: 8 bases; J trimming: 5 bases; junction bases outside the gene matches: 14. Germline CDR1 is SGHTA and CDR2 is FQGTGA. The CDR3 is made up of 15 amino acids. CDR3 region: CASGPGRQGKTEAFF. As DNA, the CDR3 is TGTGCCAGCGGCCCTGGCCGACAGGGAAAGACTGAAGCTTTCTTT.

The chain is built from TRBV18 and TRBJ2-7; D remains ambiguous. With 4 bases removed from V and 3 bases from J, the gap between germline ends came to 13 bases. The CDR3 spans 14 residues. The germline CDR1 and CDR2 sequences are KGHSH and LQKENI. Here the CDR3 reads CASSLLTTFYEQYF. CDR3 coding DNA: TGTGCCAGCTCACTATTGACGACGTTCTACGAGCAGTACTTC. Looking up the rest from reference TRBV18 and TRBJ2-7 gives the full variable domain: NAGVMQNPRHLVRRRGQEARLRCSPMKGHSHVYWYRQLPEEGLKFMVYLQKENIIDESGMPKERFSAEFPKEGPSILRIQQVVRGDSAAYFCASSLLTTFYEQYFGPGTRLTVT.

The chain combines TRBV2 with TRBJ1-1; no reliable D call. The CDR3 spans 13 residues. Trimming removed 6 bases at V and 7 bases at J, with 15 bases between. Per the germline V gene, CDR1 is SNHLY and CDR2 is FYNNEI. The CDR3 DNA follows: TGTGCCAGCAGCTCGGACGGCCGACTTGAAGCTTTCTTT. This translates into CASSSDGRLEAFF.

This chain uses TRBV29-1 with TRBJ2-6; unclear D gene. Trimming took off 3 bases at V and 0 bases at J, with 12 bases between the two ends. This CDR3 is 16 amino acids long. CDR1 SQVTM and CDR2 ANQGSEA come from the germline V gene. The CDR3 coding sequence is TGCAGCGTTGAGTCGAAGCACAGCTCTGGGGCCAACGTCCTGACTTTC. Translating it yields CSVESKHSSGANVLTF.